The 32 T cell receptor beta chains below were found in one sample sequenced in a study of early T cells in non-severe SARS-CoV-2 infection. TCRdb re-called the 5' RACE reads with MiXCR, one entry per CDR3 protein. The sample lists 65,000 to 95,000 distinct CDR3 sequences; 11% to 15% were seen once. Sequencing was done on a sample of whole blood. The receptors derive from an adult who was a healthcare worker with PCR-confirmed SARS-CoV-2 infection or an uninfected control (not recorded which).

This clonotype has more than one count but fewer than ten. This rearrangement joins TRBV20-1 to TRBJ2-5; 11 bases are a match to TRBD2. CDR1 is DFQATT, CDR2 SNEGSKA, per germline (reference sequence). V was clipped by 3 bases and J by 0 bases; unmatched bases: 6. This CDR3 spans 16 amino acids. CDR3 loop: CSARGGLADHQETQYF. DNA for the CDR3: TGCAGTGCTAGGGGGGGACTAGCGGACCACCAAGAGACCCAGTACTTC.

This clonotype was counted ten times or more. The chain couples TRBV28 to TRBJ2-7; no clear D gene. Germline assignment: CDR1 MDHEN and CDR2 SYDVKM. The V gene lost 5 bases and the J gene lost 2 bases, with 16 bases spanning the gap. The CDR3 has 15 residues. DNA for the CDR3: TGTGCCAGCAGTCCACCCCGGGCCGCTACCTACGAGCAGTACTTC. As protein: CASSPPRAATYEQYF. The full variable domain, its missing parts supplied by reference TRBV28 and TRBJ2-7, is DVKVTQSSRYLVKRTGEKVFLECVQDMDHENMFWYRQDPGLGLRLIYFSYDVKMKEKGDIPEGYSVSREKKERFSLILESASTNQTSMYLCASSPPRAATYEQYFGPGTRLTVT.

This clonotype was detected many times. The chain links TRBV28 to TRBJ2-3; D is undetermined. V was shortened by 2 bases and J by 4 bases, with 7 bases between the two germline ends. Germline CDR1 MDHEN, CDR2 SYDVKM. The CDR3 extends over 13 amino acids. CDR3 nucleotide sequence: TGTGCCAGCAGTTTAGTCGGCTCAGATACGCAGTATTTT. This translates into CASSLVGSDTQYF. The whole variable domain, remainder taken from reference TRBV28 and TRBJ2-3, is DVKVTQSSRYLVKRTGEKVFLECVQDMDHENMFWYRQDPGLGLRLIYFSYDVKMKEKGDIPEGYSVSREKKERFSLILESASTNQTSMYLCASSLVGSDTQYFGPGTRLTVL.

This clonotype has only a few counts. The chain is built from TRBV7-2 and TRBJ1-1; TRBD1 is a possible D gene (6 bases). The V and J ends lost 2 bases and 5 bases respectively, with 15 bases between them. The CDR3 contains 15 residues. CDR1 and CDR2 (germline): SGHTA, FQGNSA. CDR3 DNA: TGTGCCAGCAGCTTACTTTGGTCAGGGGAGACTGAAGCTTTCTTT. Its protein product is CASSLLWSGETEAFF. Variable domain in full (rest from reference TRBV7-2 and TRBJ1-1): GAGVSQSPSNKVTEKGKDVELRCDPISGHTALYWYRQSLGQGLEFLIYFQGNSAPDKSGLPSDRFSAERTGGSVSTLTIQRTQQEDSAVYLCASSLLWSGETEAFFGQGTRLTVV.

In this sample, this clonotype turned up many times. V and J are TRBV5-1 and TRBJ1-1; D call uncertain. V lost 5 bases, J lost 4 bases, and 6 bases lay in between. Germline lookup yields CDR1 SGHRS and CDR2 YFSETQ. The CDR3 runs to 11 residues. The CDR3 here is CASRVSTEAFF. In nucleotides, the CDR3 is TGCGCCAGCAGGGTGAGCACTGAAGCTTTCTTT.

V usage is TRBV3-1 and J usage is TRBJ2-4; D is perhaps TRBD2 (5 bases). The germline V gene has CDR1 LGHDT and CDR2 YNNKEL (reference sequence). The CDR3 consists of 14 residues. The V and J ends lost 1 base and 8 bases respectively, with 12 bases between them. CDR3 DNA sequence: TGTGCCAGCAGCCAAGGTCTGGGAGAGGACATTCAGTACTTC. It is translated as CASSQGLGEDIQYF.

This chain links TRBV5-1 with TRBJ1-2; 8 bases align to TRBD1. V was pared by 2 bases and J by 8 bases, with 8 bases of the junction left unmatched. Germline-derived CDR1 and CDR2 are SGHRS and YFSETQ. The CDR3 totals 14 residues. The CDR3 nucleotides are TGCGCCAGCAGCTTTACGACAGGGGATGGAGGCTACACCTTC. This codes for CASSFTTGDGGYTF. Variable domain in full (rest from reference TRBV5-1 and TRBJ1-2): KAGVTQTPRYLIKTRGQQVTLSCSPISGHRSVSWYQQTPGQGLQFLFEYFSETQRNKGNFPGRFSGRQFSNSRSEMNVSTLELGDSALYLCASSFTTGDGGYTFGSGTRLTVV.

This clonotype was seen a handful of times. The CDR3 is CASSEAGGWNQPQHF. The DNA of the CDR3 is TGTGCCAGCAGTGAAGCGGGAGGGTGGAATCAGCCCCAGCATTTT. The chain combines TRBV6-1 with TRBJ1-5; the D is unclear. The length of the CDR3 is 15 residues. From germline, CDR1 is MNHNS and CDR2 SASEGT. V dropped 0 bases and J dropped 4 bases, with 10 bases sitting between them.

The chain links TRBV3-1 to TRBJ2-2; D perhaps matches TRBD2 (6 bases). The CDR3 extends over 15 amino acids. Germline loops: CDR1 LGHDT, CDR2 YNNKEL (reference sequence). The V end lost 6 bases, the J end lost 3 bases, and 14 bases lay between the germline ends. CDR3 nucleotide sequence: TGTGCCAGCAGGACTCGGGACTTATACACCGGGGAGCTGTTTTTT. Translated: CASRTRDLYTGELFF. The full variable domain, its missing parts supplied by reference TRBV3-1 and TRBJ2-2, is DTAVSQTPKYLVTQMGNDKSIKCEQNLGHDTMYWYKQDSKKFLKIMFSYNNKELIINETVPNRFSPKSPDKAHLNLHINSLELGDSAVYFCASRTRDLYTGELFFGEGSRLTVL.

The chain employs TRBV29-1 and TRBJ1-2; D uncertain. Trimming left V 2 bases short and J 8 bases short, with 9 bases between. Germline values: CDR1 SQVTM, CDR2 ANQGSEA. The CDR3 runs to 11 residues. The CDR3 sequence: CSVERGEGYTF. The CDR3 bases are TGCAGCGTTGAAAGAGGCGAAGGCTACACCTTC.

The chain couples TRBV29-1 to TRBJ2-1; D gene unclear. Germline loops: CDR1 SQVTM, CDR2 ANQGSEA. This CDR3 has 14 amino acids. V gave up 3 bases and J gave up 2 bases, with 11 bases separating them. The CDR3 coding sequence is TGCAGCGTTGAGGTGGGTAGTACCTACAATGAGCAGTTCTTC. Its translation is CSVEVGSTYNEQFF.

The rearrangement uses TRBV15 and TRBJ1-5; D is unclear. The CDR3 is 14 amino acids. The germline V and J ends were trimmed by 0 bases and 6 bases, with 9 bases remaining between them. Looked up from germline, CDR1 is LNHNV and CDR2 is YYDKDF (reference sequence). In DNA form, the CDR3 reads TGTGCCACCAGCAGAGACCAGAACGCTCAGCCCCAGCATTTT. It encodes CATSRDQNAQPQHF.

This clonotype was seen a few times. V usage is TRBV29-1 and J usage is TRBJ1-1, with no clear D. This CDR3 has 13 amino acids. CDR1 is SQVTM, CDR2 ANQGSEA, per germline. Trimming left V 4 bases short and J 4 bases short, with 13 bases between. The DNA of the CDR3 is TGCAGCGTTGGCCCAGGTCAATCCACTGAAGCTTTCTTT. It is translated as CSVGPGQSTEAFF. The whole variable domain, filled in from reference TRBV29-1 and TRBJ1-1, reads SAVISQKPSRDICQRGTSLTIQCQVDSQVTMMFWYRQQPGQSLTLIATANQGSEATYESGFVIDKFPISRPNLTFSTLTVSNMSPEDSSIYLCSVGPGQSTEAFFGQGTRLTVV.

Only a few counts were recorded for this clonotype. The CDR3 DNA reads as TGTGCCACGGGACTAGCGCCCCCCTTGAATGAGCAGTTCTTC. Protein: CATGLAPPLNEQFF. The chain combines TRBV2 with TRBJ2-1; TRBD2 matches 10 bases. The CDR3 is 14 residues long. Germline V gives CDR1 SNHLY, CDR2 FYNNEI. Trimming took 10 bases from V and 7 from J; bases not matched to a gene: 10.

This clonotype was detected a few times. CDR3: CASSFEGTGYSGYTF. The CDR3 DNA sequence: TGCGCCAGCAGCTTTGAGGGGACAGGGTATAGTGGCTACACCTTC. The chain uses TRBV5-1 and TRBJ1-2, with 9 nucleotides matching TRBD1. Germline CDR1 is SGHRS and CDR2 is YFSETQ. This CDR3 is built from 15 residues. V lost 2 bases, J lost 7 bases, and 9 bases stayed unmatched.

This clonotype was counted ten times or more. This chain connects TRBV7-9 to TRBJ2-7; tentative D call: TRBD2 (6 bases). This CDR3 is built from 13 residues. Germline V CDR1 and CDR2: SEHNR, FQNEAQ (reference sequence). V lost 5 bases and J lost 0, with 8 bases in between. DNA of the CDR3: TGTGCCAGCAGCCGGGGGAGCTCCTACGAGCAGTACTTC. This encodes CASSRGSSYEQYF.

The J gene is TRBJ1-1, the V gene TRBV6-5; 10 nucleotides match TRBD1. The length of the CDR3 is 14 residues. The germline V gene has CDR1 MNHEY and CDR2 SVGAGI. V gave up 7 bases and J gave up 9 bases; unmatched junction bases: 11. The CDR3 is CASMDLGDRGKAFF. CDR3 coding DNA: TGTGCCAGCATGGATCTTGGGGACAGGGGAAAAGCTTTCTTT.

The sample holds many counts of this clonotype. This chain uses TRBV29-1 with TRBJ1-1; D is undetermined. Germline loops: CDR1 SQVTM, CDR2 ANQGSEA. This CDR3 region has 11 residues. Trimming took off 7 bases at V and 6 bases at J, with 12 bases between the two ends. The CDR3 sequence: CSGEDIAEAFF. The DNA of the CDR3 is TGCAGCGGGGAGGATATCGCTGAAGCTTTCTTT.

This rearrangement joins TRBV20-1 to TRBJ2-3; D remains ambiguous. The germline V and J ends were trimmed by 1 base and 2 bases, with 10 bases remaining between them. CDR1 DFQATT and CDR2 SNEGSKA come from the germline V gene (reference sequence). The CDR3 covers 14 residues. The CDR3 sequence is CSARGVRSTDTQYF. The CDR3 DNA is TGCAGTGCTAGAGGGGTCCGCTCCACAGATACGCAGTATTTT.

The chain has TRBV12-3 or TRBV12-4 and TRBJ1-4, with D unresolved. The CDR3 sequence is 14 residues long. V lost 4 bases, J lost 2 bases, and 8 bases lay in between. CDR3 coding DNA: TGTGCCAGCAGTTACAGCCCTACTAATGAAAAACTGTTTTTT. Encoded protein: CASSYSPTNEKLFF.

This clonotype came up a few times. This rearrangement joins TRBV7-9 to TRBJ1-1; D not certain. Trimming cost V 1 base and J 6 bases, with 6 bases left between them. CDR3 size: 12 residues. Germline assignment: CDR1 SEHNR and CDR2 FQNEAQ (reference sequence). Written as DNA, the CDR3 is TGTGCCAGCAGCTTAGAAGTCGCTGAAGCTTTCTTT. Its protein product is CASSLEVAEAFF.

The J gene is TRBJ1-3, the V gene TRBV6-5; 9 bases match TRBD1. Unmatched junction bases numbered 8, after V lost 5 bases and J lost 3 bases. This CDR3 region has 16 residues. Germline values: CDR1 MNHEY, CDR2 SVGAGI. The CDR3 DNA sequence: TGTGCCAGCAGTGCGGAACAGGGGGCAGGTGGAAACACCATATATTTT. Its translation: CASSAEQGAGGNTIYF.

This clonotype has more than one count but fewer than ten. The CDR3 DNA is TGTGCCAGCAGTTACTCGAAAGGAGGGAACGAGCAGTACTTC. This translates into CASSYSKGGNEQYF. The chain is built from TRBV6-6 and TRBJ2-7; D might be TRBD2 (6 bases). V was shortened by 0 bases and J by 5 bases, with 11 bases between the two germline ends. The CDR3 consists of 14 residues. Germline CDR1 and CDR2: MNHNY and SVGAGI (reference sequence).

This chain links TRBV15 with TRBJ1-4, with TRBD1 matching over 8 bases. Germline V gene sequence: CDR1 LNHNV, CDR2 YYDKDF (reference sequence). The CDR3 totals 14 residues. V shed 3 bases, J shed 8 bases, and the junction held 5 bases outside the gene matches. CDR3 sequence reads: CATSRPGGREKLFF. The CDR3 region has the DNA TGTGCCACCAGCAGGCCAGGGGGCCGGGAAAAACTGTTTTTT.

The chain links TRBV7-2 to TRBJ1-4; D is uncertain. The CDR3 contains 15 residues. The V and J ends lost 5 bases and 0 bases respectively, with 10 bases between them. Germline CDR1 reads SGHTA; CDR2 reads FQGNSA. Written as DNA, the CDR3 is TGTGCCAGCAGCCCCTTCGGGGCAACTAATGAAAAACTGTTTTTT. Translating gives CASSPFGATNEKLFF.

The rearrangement joins TRBV12-3 or TRBV12-4 to TRBJ2-1, with 11 positions matching TRBD2. The CDR3 totals 15 residues. V was pared by 5 bases and J by 7 bases, with 7 bases of the junction left unmatched. The chain's CDR3 is CASSPTSGVGNEQFF. CDR3 nucleotides: TGTGCCAGCAGTCCGACTAGCGGGGTAGGGAATGAGCAGTTCTTC.

The V and J genes are TRBV5-1 and TRBJ2-4, with TRBD2 identical over 12 bases. The CDR3 has 14 amino acids. J lost 6 bases, V lost 4 bases, and 2 bases had no gene match. Germline lookup yields CDR1 SGHRS and CDR2 YFSETQ. The CDR3 coding sequence is TGCGCCAGCAGCACGGGACTAGCGGGAAACATTCAGTACTTC. It specifies CASSTGLAGNIQYF.

The V gene is TRBV9, the J gene TRBJ2-3; no clear D gene. Germline V CDR1 and CDR2: SGDLS, YYNGEE. V dropped 0 bases and J dropped 5 bases, with 4 bases sitting between them. CDR3 length: 12 residues. The CDR3 here is CASSVDIDTQYF. CDR3 DNA sequence: TGTGCCAGCAGCGTAGATATAGATACGCAGTATTTT.

The chain couples TRBV6-2 or TRBV6-3 to TRBJ2-7; possible D gene TRBD1, 5 bases. Trimming shortened V by 8 bases and J by 0 bases, and 11 bases separated the two germline ends. CDR1 and CDR2 from the germline V gene are MNHEY and SVGEGT. CDR3 length: 13 amino acids. The CDR3 sequence: CASVADSSYEQYF. In DNA form, the CDR3 reads TGTGCCAGCGTTGCAGACAGCTCCTACGAGCAGTACTTC.

The J gene is TRBJ2-6, the V gene TRBV6-2 or TRBV6-3, with D perhaps TRBD2 (5 bases). V was pared by 6 bases and J by 2 bases, with 8 bases between. Germline values: CDR1 MNHEY, CDR2 SVGEGT. The CDR3 sequence is 14 residues long. The CDR3 region is CASSHGAGANVLTF. Here the CDR3 DNA reads TGTGCCAGCAGCCACGGGGCTGGGGCCAACGTCCTGACTTTC.

The table lists this clonotype with a few counts. This chain uses TRBV27 with TRBJ2-4, with D unresolved. This CDR3 has 10 residues. Deletions cut 7 bases from V and 9 bases from J, with 7 bases between. Germline-derived CDR1 and CDR2 are MNHEY and SMNVEV (reference sequence). The CDR3 reads CASNIGIQYF. CDR3 nucleotide sequence: TGTGCCAGCAACATTGGCATTCAGTACTTC.

At least ten counts were recorded for this clonotype. The chain combines TRBV6-2 or TRBV6-3 with TRBJ2-1; no clear D. CDR1 and CDR2 from the germline V gene are MNHEY and SVGEGT. The ends were cut back, 7 bases at V and 5 bases at J, with 15 bases in the middle. The CDR3 consists of 14 residues. Here the CDR3 reads CASKGHKSHNEQFF. The DNA for the CDR3 is TGTGCCAGCAAAGGCCACAAGAGCCACAATGAGCAGTTCTTC.